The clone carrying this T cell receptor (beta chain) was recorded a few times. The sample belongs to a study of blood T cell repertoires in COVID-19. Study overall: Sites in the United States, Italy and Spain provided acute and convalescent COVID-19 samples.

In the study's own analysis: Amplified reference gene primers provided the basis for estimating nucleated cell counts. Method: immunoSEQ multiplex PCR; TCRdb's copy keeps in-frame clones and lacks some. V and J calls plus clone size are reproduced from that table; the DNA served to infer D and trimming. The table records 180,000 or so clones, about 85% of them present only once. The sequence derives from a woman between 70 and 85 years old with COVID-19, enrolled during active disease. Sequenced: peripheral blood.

The CDR3, as DNA: TGTGCCAGCAGCGTGACAGAATCGAACACTGAAGCTTTCTTT. This codes for CASSVTESNTEAFF. The chain combines TRBV2 with TRBJ1-1; tentatively, D is TRBD1 (5 bases). There are 14 residues in the CDR3. Trimming removed 6 bases at V and 1 base at J, with 12 bases between. CDR1 is SNHLY, CDR2 FYNNEI, per germline.